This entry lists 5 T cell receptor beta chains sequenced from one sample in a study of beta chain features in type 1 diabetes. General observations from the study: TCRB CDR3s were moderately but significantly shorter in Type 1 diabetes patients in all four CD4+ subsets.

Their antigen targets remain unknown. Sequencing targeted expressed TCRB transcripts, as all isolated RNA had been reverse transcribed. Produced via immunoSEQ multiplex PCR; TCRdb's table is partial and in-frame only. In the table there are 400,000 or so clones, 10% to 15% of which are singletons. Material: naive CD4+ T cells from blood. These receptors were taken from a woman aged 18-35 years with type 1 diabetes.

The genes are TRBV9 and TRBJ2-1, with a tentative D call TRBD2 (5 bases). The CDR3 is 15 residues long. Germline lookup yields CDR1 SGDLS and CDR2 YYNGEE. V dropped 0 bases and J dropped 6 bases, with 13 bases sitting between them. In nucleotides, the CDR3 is TGTGCCAGCAGCGTAGCTACTTGGAGCGGCAATGAGCAGTTCTTC. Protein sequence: CASSVATWSGNEQFF.

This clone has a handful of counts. The CDR3 coding sequence is TGCGCCAGCAGCCAAGATCGGGGACTAGCGGGAGACGAGCAGTACTTC. It translates to CASSQDRGLAGDEQYF. The chain has TRBV4-3 and TRBJ2-7, with 14 nucleotides matching TRBD2. The CDR3 extends over 16 amino acids. Trimming took 0 bases from V and 5 from J; bases not matched to a gene: 3. CDR1 is LGHNA, CDR2 YSLEER, per germline.

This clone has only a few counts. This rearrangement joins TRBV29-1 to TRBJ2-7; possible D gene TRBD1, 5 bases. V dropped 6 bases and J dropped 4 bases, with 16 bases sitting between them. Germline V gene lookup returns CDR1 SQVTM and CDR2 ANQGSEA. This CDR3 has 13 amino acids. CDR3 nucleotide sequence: TGCAGCGTGGGTGGGGCCTTAAGGTACGAGCAGTACTTC. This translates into CSVGGALRYEQYF.

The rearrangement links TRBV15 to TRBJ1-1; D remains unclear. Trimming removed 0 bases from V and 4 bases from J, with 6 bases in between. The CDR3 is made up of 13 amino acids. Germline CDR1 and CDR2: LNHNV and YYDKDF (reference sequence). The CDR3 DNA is TGTGCCACCAGCAGAGAACTCCGCACTGAAGCTTTCTTT. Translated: CATSRELRTEAFF. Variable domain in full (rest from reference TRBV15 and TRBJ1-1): DAMVIQNPRYQVTQFGKPVTLSCSQTLNHNVMYWYQQKSSQAPKLLFHYYDKDFNNEADTPDNFQSRRPNTSFCFLDIRSPGLGDTAMYLCATSRELRTEAFFGQGTRLTVV.

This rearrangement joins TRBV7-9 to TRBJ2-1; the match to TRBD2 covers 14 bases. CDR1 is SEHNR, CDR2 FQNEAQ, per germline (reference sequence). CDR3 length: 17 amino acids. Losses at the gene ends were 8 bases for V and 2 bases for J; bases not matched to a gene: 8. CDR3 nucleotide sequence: TGTGCCAGCTCTTCGACTAGCGGGAGGGCCCCCTACAATGAGCAGTTCTTC. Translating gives CASSSTSGRAPYNEQFF.